This T cell receptor beta chain came from a study of blood T cells in healthy people across ages. Study results and caveats: The fall in TCR beta diversity per million T cells was roughly linear with age. Long-lived donors had more naive CD4+ cells and higher diversity than aged donors.

Germline-derived CDR1 and CDR2 are SGHTA and FQGNSA. This CDR3 is 15 amino acids long. V was pared by 5 bases and J by 0 bases, with 4 bases of the junction left unmatched. With respect to this clonotype: What it recognizes is unknown.

A second PCR of 7 to 11 cycles used a sample-barcoded 5' primer and a J-beta primer mix. One entry per CDR3 protein results from TCRdb running MiXCR on the 5' RACE reads. Of around 600,000 distinct CDR3 sequences listed, 40% to 50% are singletons. The donors, all healthy, were Caucasians living in Russia, aged about 6 to 90. The sequence was obtained from a man aged 80 or over in good health. The chain uses TRBV7-2 and TRBJ2-7; 10 bases fit TRBD2. The sample comprised blood. The DNA of the CDR3 is TGTGCCAGCAGCCAACTAGCGGGACACTCCTACGAGCAGTACTTC. This codes for CASSQLAGHSYEQYF.